The entry that follows covers one T cell receptor (beta chain) sequence. In this sample, this clonotype turned up many times. Its antigen target is currently unknown. No much larger clone exists at a distance of one base, and base qualities are not known. Reading from cysteine to phenylalanine, the CDR3 counts 14 amino acids. Only the CDR3 portion is preserved as DNA: 42 bases, with reading frame beginning at the first base. V is reduced by 5 bases and J by 2 bases, leaving a spacing of 13 bases between them. CDR1 and CDR2, looked up from the germline V gene (reference sequence), are LNHDA and SQIVND. This entry comes from a study of T cell repertoires in cytomegalovirus infection (dated by TCRdb to about 2019). At the level of the whole study: Donor HLA type was relevant to the analysis, as public TCR beta signatures indicated carriage of CMV infection together with the matching HLA type. Points the paper makes about the study in general: In both this cohort and an independent cohort of approximately 350 donors, the cumulative frequency of public TCR beta family members distinguished carriers of CMV infection plus the relevant HLA type. The ex vivo response was dominated by HLA-C-restricted CMV-specific TCR beta clonotypes, and the single most frequent clonotype in two of eight donors was supplied by these HLA-C-restricted clonotypes.

The reads were generated on an Illumina HiSeq 1500. Starting from the raw public reads, TCRdb applied fastp trimming at Q25, assembled clones with MiXCR and retained in-frame beta chains. Each record represents a unique CDR3 protein, reported with the most common genes and DNA among its rows. The sample table contains 600,000 to 800,000 distinct CDR3 sequences; only one count was recorded for about 24% of them. The top ten hold 8% of the sample. The chain is encoded by TRBV19 joined to TRBJ2-7; there is no confident call for the D gene. The sample taken for sequencing was CD8+ T cells from PBMCs. This clonotype was obtained from a human donor in good health (CMV status not recorded). Some clones in this sample may be carry-over from other donors' samples. The CDR3 reads CASSFAGATYEQYF. Read as DNA, the sequence is TGTGCCAGTAGTTTTGCAGGAGCGACCTACGAGCAGTACTTC.